This entry lists 29 T cell receptor beta chains sequenced from one sample in a study of T-cell reconstitution after alpha-beta-depleted transplantation in children. Unique molecular identifiers featured in how the TCRbeta library was prepared. TCRdb reprocessed the PCR reads with MiXCR, giving one entry per CDR3 protein. The sample has about 160,000 distinct CDR3 sequences, 8.5% to 14% seen once. This material consisted of PBMCs, taken before TCRalphabeta/CD19-depleted stem cell transplant. The origin of the receptors is a boy aged 2 to 10 with acute myeloid leukemia, due to receive a stem cell transplant.

This clonotype was seen at least ten times. The chain has TRBV6-1 and TRBJ2-5; maybe TRBD1 (6 bases). There are 14 residues in the CDR3. CDR1 and CDR2 from the germline V gene are MNHNS and SASEGT. The V end was cut by 6 bases, the J end by 4 bases, with 15 bases between. The CDR3 DNA reads as TGTGCCAGCAGCGTGAATACAGGGACAGAGACCCAGTACTTC. Its translation is CASSVNTGTETQYF.

This clonotype has at least ten counts. The V call is TRBV5-1, the J call TRBJ1-3; TRBD1 matches at 7 bases. CDR1 is SGHRS and CDR2 is YFSETQ in the germline V gene. CDR3 length equals 15 residues. V lost 0 bases, J lost 4 bases, and 4 bases stayed unmatched. CDR3 in DNA: TGCGCCAGCAGCTTGGGGACAGGAGACGGAAACACCATATATTTT. Its protein product is CASSLGTGDGNTIYF.

This clonotype was observed a few times. The CDR3 region is CASSQDATGSGRTEAFF. In DNA, the CDR3 is TGCGCCAGCAGCCAAGATGCCACAGGGTCCGGGAGAACTGAAGCTTTCTTT. J is TRBJ1-1 and V is TRBV4-1; tentative D call: TRBD1 (6 bases). Germline values: CDR1 MGHRA, CDR2 YSYEKL. Between the trimmed V and J ends, which lost 0 bases and 5 bases, there was a span of 19 bases. This CDR3 has 17 residues.

This clonotype was picked up one time. In DNA, the CDR3 is TGTGCCAGCAGCCTCGGGACAGGTCGGCCCCAGTACTTC. It is translated as CASSLGTGRPQYF. The chain couples TRBV14 to TRBJ2-5; 8 bases fit TRBD1. Germline V gives CDR1 SGHDN, CDR2 FVKESK. This CDR3 contains 13 residues. The junction had 7 bases not matched to a gene; V was cut back by 4 bases and J by 9 bases.

At least ten counts were recorded for this clonotype. The chain employs TRBV10-3 and TRBJ2-1; D ambiguous. Trimming cost V 10 bases and J 0 bases, with 10 bases left between them. Germline CDR1 and CDR2: ENHRY and SYGVKD. The CDR3 sequence is 13 residues long. CDR3 DNA sequence: TGTGCCACAAATCAACTCTCCTACAATGAGCAGTTCTTC. Translating gives CATNQLSYNEQFF.

This clonotype was seen many times. The germline gene is not matched at one end of the junction; a read error may be the cause. The chain has TRBV28 and TRBJ2-7; D not resolved. CDR1 is MDHEN, CDR2 SYDVKM, per germline. The CDR3 contains 12 residues. The CDR3 DNA follows: TGTGCCAGCAGTTTAGCGGCTTACGGGCAGTACTTC. Protein: CASSLAAYGQYF.

The chain joins TRBV3-1 to TRBJ2-2; 9 nucleotides agree with TRBD2. The trim removed 1 base at V and 10 bases at J, leaving 10 bases unmatched. There are 16 residues in the CDR3. Germline CDR1 is LGHDT and CDR2 is YNNKEL (reference sequence). The DNA for the CDR3 is TGTGCCAGCAGCCAAGGCGGGAGGGCCCTCTCCGTGGAGCTGTTTTTT. Translating it yields CASSQGGRALSVELFF.

This clonotype was found many times. This chain links TRBV3-1 with TRBJ2-7, with D unclear. The V end was cut by 7 bases, the J end by 9 bases, with 10 bases between. The CDR3 length is 10 residues. Germline CDR1 and CDR2: LGHDT and YNNKEL (reference sequence). The CDR3 bases are TGTGCCAGCACCTTCCTCTCGCAGTACGTC. Its translation is CASTFLSQYV.

In regard to this clonotype: The CDR3 does not end in the conserved phenylalanine or tryptophan, so this is likely a read error. The rearrangement links TRBV6-5 to TRBJ2-5, with 12 positions matching TRBD2. From germline, CDR1 is MNHEY and CDR2 SVGAGI. The CDR3 covers 14 residues. Unmatched junction bases numbered 0, after V lost 2 bases and J lost 5 bases. The CDR3 region has the DNA TGTGCCAGCAGTTACACTAGCGGGGGGGAGACCCAGTACTCC. Its translation: CASSYTSGGETQYS.

The chain joins TRBV5-4 to TRBJ2-3, with 7 positions matching TRBD2. Germline V gene data show CDR1 as SGHNT and CDR2 as YYREEE (reference sequence). This CDR3 has 14 amino acids. With V trimmed by 4 bases and J by 3 bases, 5 bases remained unmatched. DNA of the CDR3: TGTGCCAGCAGCCAGACTAGCCCAACAGATACGCAGTATTTT. Its protein is CASSQTSPTDTQYF.

The chain has TRBV28 and TRBJ1-6; 7 bases agree with TRBD1. CDR3 length: 15 amino acids. V dropped 5 bases and J dropped 7; count of bases not matched to a gene: 8. Germline values: CDR1 MDHEN, CDR2 SYDVKM. The CDR3, as DNA: TGTGCCAGCAGTCCCGACAGGGTCCGGAATTCACCCCTCCACTTT. Translation: CASSPDRVRNSPLHF.

The table lists this clonotype with many counts. V is TRBV20-1 and J is TRBJ2-1; D is perhaps TRBD2 (6 bases). The CDR3 is made up of 13 amino acids. Germline CDR1 reads DFQATT; CDR2 reads SNEGSKA (reference sequence). Between the trimmed V and J ends, which lost 1 base and 8 bases, there was a span of 12 bases. CDR3 coding DNA: TGCAGTGCTAGAGGGGACTCGATGGATGAGCAGTTCTTC. It encodes CSARGDSMDEQFF.

This clonotype was counted many times. The rearrangement uses TRBV7-2 and TRBJ2-1; D is undetermined. Germline V gene sequence: CDR1 SGHTA, CDR2 FQGNSA. Trimming took 2 bases from V and 3 from J, leaving 5 bases between them. The CDR3 totals 13 residues. DNA of the CDR3: TGTGCCAGCAGCTTAAGTGGCTACAATGAGCAGTTCTTC. Its protein is CASSLSGYNEQFF.

This clonotype was seen at least ten times. V gene TRBV20-1 combines with J gene TRBJ2-2; TRBD2 aligns across 8 bases. Trimming removed 3 bases from V and 1 base from J; junction bases left unmatched: 1. The germline gives CDR1 DFQATT, CDR2 SNEGSKA (reference sequence). The CDR3 has 14 residues. CDR3 loop: CSARAGGNTGELFF. CDR3 in DNA: TGCAGTGCTAGGGCGGGAGGGAACACCGGGGAGCTGTTTTTT.

This clonotype was seen many times. The CDR3 DNA follows: TGCGCCAGCAGCTTGACCGTCCTCCAAGAGACCCAGTACTTC. Translation gives CASSLTVLQETQYF. J is TRBJ2-5 and V is TRBV5-1; D remains unclear. The CDR3 runs 14 residues. The germline V gene has CDR1 SGHRS and CDR2 YFSETQ. The V end was cut by 1 base, the J end by 1 base, with 8 bases between.

This clonotype was observed at least ten times. The chain links TRBV28 to TRBJ2-7; a weak D match, TRBD1 (6 bases). Germline lookup yields CDR1 MDHEN and CDR2 SYDVKM. This CDR3 is built from 13 residues. Trimming took off 4 bases at V and 2 bases at J, with 9 bases between the two ends. Here the CDR3 reads CASSYRAPYEQYF. In nucleotides, the CDR3 is TGTGCCAGCAGTTACAGGGCCCCCTACGAGCAGTACTTC.

This clonotype was seen at least ten times. The rearrangement uses TRBV6-1 and TRBJ2-3, with D possibly called TRBD1 or TRBD2 (5 bases each). CDR3 length equals 16 residues. V lost 2 bases to trimming and J lost 0 bases, with 12 bases between them. Looked up from germline, CDR1 is MNHNS and CDR2 is SASEGT. The CDR3 protein is CASSELGPSSTDTQYF. Written as DNA, the CDR3 is TGTGCCAGCAGTGAACTGGGACCCTCGAGCACAGATACGCAGTATTTT.

This clonotype was detected ten times or more. The J gene is TRBJ2-7, the V gene TRBV3-1; 8 bases match TRBD2. Germline V CDR1 and CDR2: LGHDT, YNNKEL (reference sequence). With V trimmed by 5 bases and J by 5 bases, 8 bases remained unmatched. This CDR3 is built from 14 residues. DNA of the CDR3: TGTGCCAGCAGCTCCCCGAGCGGGAGTCACGAGCAGTACTTC. It encodes CASSSPSGSHEQYF.

CDR3 coding DNA: TGTGCCAGCAGCGGGGACCCGACGGTGGAGCAGTTCTTC. Translation gives CASSGDPTVEQFF. This chain uses TRBV9 with TRBJ2-1, with D perhaps assigned TRBD1 or TRBD2 (5 bases each). The V gene's germline CDR1 is SGDLS and CDR2 YYNGEE. V was shortened by 3 bases and J by 10 bases, with 14 bases between the two germline ends. This CDR3 is 13 amino acids long. Complete variable domain (other parts from reference TRBV9 and TRBJ2-1): DSGVTQTPKHLITATGQRVTLRCSPRSGDLSVYWYQQSLDQGLQFLIQYYNGEERAKGNILERFSAQQFPDLHSELNLSSLELGDSALYFCASSGDPTVEQFFGPGTRLTVL.

This clonotype occurred many times. The J gene is TRBJ2-2, the V gene TRBV7-2; 8 positions agree with TRBD2. Germline assignment: CDR1 SGHTA and CDR2 FQGNSA. The CDR3 has 14 residues. The V segment lost 8 bases and the J segment 6 bases; nucleotides outside the gene matches: 8. The DNA of the CDR3 is TGTGCCAGCCGCGGGACTAGTAATCCCGGGGAGCTGTTTTTT. Translation gives CASRGTSNPGELFF.

This clonotype was seen at least ten times. The chain couples TRBV2 to TRBJ2-3; 8 bases align to TRBD2. The V and J ends lost 6 bases and 0 bases, in that order; junction bases with no gene match: 8. Germline CDR1 reads SNHLY; CDR2 reads FYNNEI. This CDR3 spans 16 amino acids. The CDR3 sequence is CASRLADTPSTDTQYF. CDR3 nucleotide sequence: TGTGCCAGCAGACTAGCGGATACCCCCAGCACAGATACGCAGTATTTT. The full variable domain, rest sourced from reference TRBV2 and TRBJ2-3, is EPEVTQTPSHQVTQMGQEVILRCVPISNHLYFYWYRQILGQKVEFLVSFYNNEISEKSEIFDDQFSVERPDGSNFTLKIRSTKLEDSAMYFCASRLADTPSTDTQYFGPGTRLTVL.

The sample holds many counts of this clonotype. V gene TRBV28 combines with J gene TRBJ1-4; maybe TRBD1 (5 bases). The CDR3 covers 15 residues. Germline V gene lookup returns CDR1 MDHEN and CDR2 SYDVKM. Trimming stripped 7 bases from V and 1 base from J, with 13 bases between. CDR3 nucleotide sequence: TGTGCCAGCACCGCCGTCAGGGAAACTAATGAAAAACTGTTTTTT. It yields the protein CASTAVRETNEKLFF.

This sequence joins TRBV11-2 and TRBJ2-7, with D unclear. Germline V gene sequence: CDR1 SGHAT, CDR2 FQNNGV. The CDR3 has 14 residues. Between the trimmed V and J ends, which lost 5 bases and 2 bases, there was a span of 13 bases. CDR3 region: CASSPQDRTYEQYF. As DNA, the CDR3 is TGTGCCAGCAGCCCCCAGGACCGAACCTACGAGCAGTACTTC.

There are many counts of this clonotype. V usage is TRBV7-9 and J usage is TRBJ1-6; 9 bases align to TRBD1. This CDR3 has 15 residues. The germline gives CDR1 SEHNR, CDR2 FQNEAQ (reference sequence). V was pared by 3 bases and J by 9 bases, with 6 bases of the junction left unmatched. This CDR3 is CASSFRTGDISPLHF. The CDR3 bases are TGTGCCAGCAGCTTCCGGACAGGGGATATTTCACCCCTCCACTTT.

The chain joins TRBV10-3 to TRBJ1-1, with 7 bases fitting TRBD1. After removal of 0 bases from V and 5 bases from J, the junction contained 15 bases not matched to a gene. Germline CDR1 reads ENHRY; CDR2 reads SYGVKD. The CDR3 has 18 amino acids. The chain's CDR3 is CAISESIGNTGVQTEAFF. DNA for the CDR3: TGTGCCATCAGTGAGTCGATTGGTAACACAGGGGTTCAAACTGAAGCTTTCTTT.

This clonotype was observed many times. The chain carries TRBV20-1 and TRBJ2-5; D unclear. The V end was cut by 0 bases, the J end by 3 bases, with 8 bases between. CDR3 size: 13 residues. CDR1 and CDR2 (germline): DFQATT, SNEGSKA (reference sequence). The CDR3 here is CSARERGEETQYF. CDR3 DNA: TGCAGTGCTAGAGAGAGAGGAGAAGAGACCCAGTACTTC.

This clonotype was detected many times. The V gene is TRBV12-3 or TRBV12-4, the J gene TRBJ1-3; D unclear. Trimming took 7 bases from V and 0 from J, leaving 10 bases between them. The CDR3 runs 14 residues. The chain's CDR3 is CASTEMISGNTIYF. The CDR3 DNA is TGTGCCAGCACCGAAATGATCTCTGGAAACACCATATATTTT.

In this sample, this clonotype turned up many times. This rearrangement joins TRBV3-1 to TRBJ1-6; D not resolved. Trimming took off 3 bases at V and 7 bases at J, with 7 bases between the two ends. Germline V gives CDR1 LGHDT, CDR2 YNNKEL (reference sequence). The CDR3 spans 13 residues. This CDR3 reads CASSHVGNSPLHF. The CDR3 nucleotides are TGTGCCAGCAGCCACGTTGGAAATTCACCCCTCCACTTT.

This clonotype was seen ten or more times. The genes are TRBV11-2 and TRBJ2-3; TRBD2 is a possible D gene (6 bases). V shed 0 bases and J shed 1 base, with 14 bases lying between them. Germline lookup yields CDR1 SGHAT and CDR2 FQNNGV. This CDR3 is built from 17 residues. CDR3 region: CASSLDPGGAGTDTQYF. The CDR3 nucleotides read TGTGCCAGCAGCTTAGATCCAGGCGGGGCCGGCACAGATACGCAGTATTTT.